Listed here is a single T cell receptor beta chain. The CDR3 runs to 16 residues. CDR1 and CDR2 (germline): SQVTM, ANQGSEA. J gave up 0 bases and V 7 bases, and 13 bases lay outside the gene matches. These data are taken from a study of T cell clonotyping in hematopoietic cell transplantation. Regarding time point: recipient sample about 28 days before transplant, after cytoreduction. Profiled with immunoSEQ multiplex PCR; TCRdb holds only in-frame clones, not every one. The sample contains more than 40,000 clones, 85% of which appear only once. The sample here was peripheral blood mononuclear cells, taken before stem cell transplant. The chain combines TRBV29-1 with TRBJ1-2; 8 bases fit TRBD1. This TCR came from a man between 60 and 75 years old with acute myeloid leukemia. Some clones in this sample may be carry-over from other donors' samples. The CDR3 protein is CSEKRTGRGANYGYTF. The CDR3, as DNA: TGCAGCGAAAAACGGACAGGGAGGGGAGCTAACTATGGCTACACCTTC.